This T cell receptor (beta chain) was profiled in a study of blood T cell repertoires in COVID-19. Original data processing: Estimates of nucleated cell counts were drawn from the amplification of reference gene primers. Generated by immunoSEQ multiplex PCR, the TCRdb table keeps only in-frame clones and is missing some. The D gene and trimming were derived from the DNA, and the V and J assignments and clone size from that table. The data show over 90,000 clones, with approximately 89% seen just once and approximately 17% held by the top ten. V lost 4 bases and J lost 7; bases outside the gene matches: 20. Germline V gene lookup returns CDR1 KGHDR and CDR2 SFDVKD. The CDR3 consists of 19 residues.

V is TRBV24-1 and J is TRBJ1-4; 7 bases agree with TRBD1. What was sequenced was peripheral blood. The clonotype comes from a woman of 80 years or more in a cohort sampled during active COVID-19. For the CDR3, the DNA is TGTGCCACCAGTGACCCCGGACAGGTTCCCCCCCCTAGTCGTGAAAAACTGTTTTTT. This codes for CATSDPGQVPPPSREKLFF.